This TCR beta chain was observed in a study of blood T cell repertoires in COVID-19. Across the whole study: Samples of COVID-19 (acute and convalescent) were obtained from the United States, Italy and Spain. PBMCs, B-cell-depleted T cells, or T cells were the source of the cDNA or gDNA that made up the material.

Germline values: CDR1 SGDLS, CDR2 YYNGEE. After removal of 4 bases from V and 2 bases from J, the junction contained 3 bases not matched to a gene. The CDR3 runs 14 residues. Original processing notes: Reference gene primer amplification gave nucleated cell count estimates. Method: immunoSEQ multiplex PCR; TCRdb's copy keeps in-frame clones and lacks some. V and J calls plus clone size are reproduced from that table; the DNA served to infer D and trimming. This table holds 70,000 to 80,000 clones, 82% found once. The chain employs TRBV9 and TRBJ1-1, with 9 bases identical to TRBD1. Sequenced sample: peripheral blood. The clonotype was recovered from a man in his fifties with acute or convalescent COVID-19. The CDR3 coding sequence is TGTGCCAGCAGCCGGGACAGGGCTAACACTGAAGCTTTCTTT. It yields the protein CASSRDRANTEAFF. The variable domain in full, completed from reference TRBV9 and TRBJ1-1, reads DSGVTQTPKHLITATGQRVTLRCSPRSGDLSVYWYQQSLDQGLQFLIQYYNGEERAKGNILERFSAQQFPDLHSELNLSSLELGDSALYFCASSRDRANTEAFFGQGTRLTVV.